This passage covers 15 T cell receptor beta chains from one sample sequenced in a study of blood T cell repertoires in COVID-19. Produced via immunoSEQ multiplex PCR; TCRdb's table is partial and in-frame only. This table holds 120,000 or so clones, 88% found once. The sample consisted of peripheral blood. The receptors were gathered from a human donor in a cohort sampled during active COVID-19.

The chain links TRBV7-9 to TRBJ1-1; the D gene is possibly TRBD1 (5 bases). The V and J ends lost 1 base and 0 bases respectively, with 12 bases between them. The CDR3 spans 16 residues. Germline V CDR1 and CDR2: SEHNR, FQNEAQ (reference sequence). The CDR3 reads CASSLGPLTVNTEAFF. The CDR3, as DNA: TGTGCCAGCAGCTTAGGGCCCTTGACAGTGAACACTGAAGCTTTCTTT.

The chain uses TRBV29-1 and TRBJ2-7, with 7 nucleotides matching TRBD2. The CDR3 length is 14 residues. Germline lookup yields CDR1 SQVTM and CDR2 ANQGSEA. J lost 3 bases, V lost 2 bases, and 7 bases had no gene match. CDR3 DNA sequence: TGCAGCGTTGAAATGGGGGGGAGAGGCTACGAGCAGTACTTC. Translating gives CSVEMGGRGYEQYF.

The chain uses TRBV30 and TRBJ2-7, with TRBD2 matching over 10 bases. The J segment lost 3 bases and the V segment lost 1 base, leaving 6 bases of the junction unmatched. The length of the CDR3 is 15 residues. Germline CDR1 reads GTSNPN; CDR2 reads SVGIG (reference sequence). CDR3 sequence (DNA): TGTGCCTGGAGTGCCCTAGCGGGGGCCCTCTACGAGCAGTACTTC. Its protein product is CAWSALAGALYEQYF.

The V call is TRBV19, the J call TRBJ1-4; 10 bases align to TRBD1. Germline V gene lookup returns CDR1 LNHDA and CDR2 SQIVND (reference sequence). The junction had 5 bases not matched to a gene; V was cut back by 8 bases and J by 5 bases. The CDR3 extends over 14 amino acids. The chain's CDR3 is CASRQGAANEKLFF. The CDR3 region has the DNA TGTGCCAGTCGACAGGGGGCGGCGAATGAAAAACTGTTTTTT.

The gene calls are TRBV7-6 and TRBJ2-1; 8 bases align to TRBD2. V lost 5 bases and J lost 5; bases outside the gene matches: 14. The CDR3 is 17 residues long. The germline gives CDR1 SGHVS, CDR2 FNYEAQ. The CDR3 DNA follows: TGTGCCAGCAGCCTAGGGGCTAGCGGGCACGTACACAATGAGCAGTTCTTC. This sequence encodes CASSLGASGHVHNEQFF.

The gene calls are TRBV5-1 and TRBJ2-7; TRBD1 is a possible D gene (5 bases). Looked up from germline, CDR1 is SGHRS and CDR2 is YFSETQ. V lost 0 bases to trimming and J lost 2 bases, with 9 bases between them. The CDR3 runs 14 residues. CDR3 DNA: TGCGCCAGCAGCTTGGAGCAGGGTCCCTACGAGCAGTACTTC. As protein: CASSLEQGPYEQYF.

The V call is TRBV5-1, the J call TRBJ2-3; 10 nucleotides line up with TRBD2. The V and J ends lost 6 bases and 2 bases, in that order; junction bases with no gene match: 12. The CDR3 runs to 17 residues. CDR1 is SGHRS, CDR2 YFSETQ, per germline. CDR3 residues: CASNTYSGRANTDTQYF. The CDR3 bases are TGCGCCAGCAATACTTACAGCGGGAGGGCCAACACAGATACGCAGTATTTT.

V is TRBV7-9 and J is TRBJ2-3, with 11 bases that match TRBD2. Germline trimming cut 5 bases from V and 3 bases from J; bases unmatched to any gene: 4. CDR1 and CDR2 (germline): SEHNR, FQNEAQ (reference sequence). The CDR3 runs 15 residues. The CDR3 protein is CASSPASGGTDTQYF. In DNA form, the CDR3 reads TGTGCCAGCAGCCCCGCTAGCGGGGGGACAGATACGCAGTATTTT.

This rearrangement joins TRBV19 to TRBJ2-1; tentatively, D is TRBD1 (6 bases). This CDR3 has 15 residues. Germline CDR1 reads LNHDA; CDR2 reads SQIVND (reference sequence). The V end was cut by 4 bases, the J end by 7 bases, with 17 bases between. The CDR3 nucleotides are TGTGCCAGTAGTAGGTCGCAGGGGATAGAAAATGAGCAGTTCTTC. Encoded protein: CASSRSQGIENEQFF. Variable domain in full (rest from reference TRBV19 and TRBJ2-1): DGGITQSPKYLFRKEGQNVTLSCEQNLNHDAMYWYRQDPGQGLRLIYYSQIVNDFQKGDIAEGYSVSREKKESFPLTVTSAQKNPTAFYLCASSRSQGIENEQFFGPGTRLTVL.

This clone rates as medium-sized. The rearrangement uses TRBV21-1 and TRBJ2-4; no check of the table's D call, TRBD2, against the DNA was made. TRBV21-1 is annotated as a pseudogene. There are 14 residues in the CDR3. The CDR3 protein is CASPGERAKNIQYF. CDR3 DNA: TGTGCCAGCCCTGGGGAGAGAGCCAAAAACATTCAGTACTTC.

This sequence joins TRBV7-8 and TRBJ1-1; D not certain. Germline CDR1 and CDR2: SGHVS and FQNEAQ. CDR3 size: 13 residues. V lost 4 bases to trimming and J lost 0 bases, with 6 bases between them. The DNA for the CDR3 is TGTGCCAGCAGCTCTTTAGTGAACACTGAAGCTTTCTTT. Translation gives CASSSLVNTEAFF.

The CDR3 spells CASSDSGSRQFF. The CDR3 nucleotides read TGTGCCAGCAGTGACAGCGGGAGTAGGCAGTTCTTC. The chain recombines TRBV6-1 with TRBJ2-1; 8 nucleotides agree with TRBD2. CDR1 and CDR2 from the germline V gene are MNHNS and SASEGT. Losses at the gene ends were 3 bases for V and 12 bases for J; bases not matched to a gene: 4. The CDR3 consists of 12 residues.

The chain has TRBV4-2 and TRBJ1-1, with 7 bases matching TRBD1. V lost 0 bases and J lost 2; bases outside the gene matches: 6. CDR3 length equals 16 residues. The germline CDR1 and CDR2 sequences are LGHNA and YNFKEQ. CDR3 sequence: CASSQEAGTANTEAFF. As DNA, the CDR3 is TGTGCCAGCAGCCAAGAGGCCGGGACAGCTAACACTGAAGCTTTCTTT.

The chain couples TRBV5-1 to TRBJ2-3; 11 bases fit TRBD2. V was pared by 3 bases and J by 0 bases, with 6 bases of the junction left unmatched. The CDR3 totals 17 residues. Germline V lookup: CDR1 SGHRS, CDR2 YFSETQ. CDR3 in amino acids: CASSSLTSGTSTDTQYF. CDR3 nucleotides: TGCGCCAGCAGCTCCCTGACTAGCGGGACTAGCACAGATACGCAGTATTTT.

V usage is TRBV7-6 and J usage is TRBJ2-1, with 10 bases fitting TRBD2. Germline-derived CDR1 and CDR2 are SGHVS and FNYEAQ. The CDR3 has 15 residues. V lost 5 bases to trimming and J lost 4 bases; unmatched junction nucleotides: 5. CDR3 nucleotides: TGTGCCAGCAGCCAACTAGCGGGACGTTACAATGAGCAGTTCTTC. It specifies CASSQLAGRYNEQFF. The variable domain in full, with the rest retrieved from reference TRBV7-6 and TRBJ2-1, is GAGVSQSPRYKVTKRGQDVALRCDPISGHVSLYWYRQALGQGPEFLTYFNYEAQQDKSGLPNDRFSAERPEGSISTLTIQRTEQRDSAMYRCASSQLAGRYNEQFFGPGTRLTVL.